This passage covers 9 T cell receptor beta chains from one sample sequenced in a study of T-cell memory formation after mild COVID-19. TCRdb processed the 5' RACE reads anew with MiXCR; each CDR3 protein has one entry. The sample lists 450,000 to 700,000 distinct CDR3 sequences; under 20% were seen once. The sequencing input was PBMCs or a T cell subset sorted from them (not recorded which). The origin of the receptors is an adult woman who had mild COVID-19 (a few samples of this study predate the infection). Cell type and time point are not known.

V usage is TRBV12-3 or TRBV12-4 and J usage is TRBJ2-5; 8 bases are a match to TRBD2. The CDR3 runs 17 residues. The J segment lost 0 bases and the V segment lost 5 bases, leaving 11 bases of the junction unmatched. The CDR3 DNA is TGTGCCAGCAGTCCGTCCGGGCTAGCGGGCTACCAAGAGACCCAGTACTTC. This codes for CASSPSGLAGYQETQYF.

V usage is TRBV6-6 and J usage is TRBJ2-1; TRBD1 or TRBD2 may be the D gene (5 bases each). This CDR3 has 11 residues. Trimming left V 8 bases short and J 9 bases short, with 11 bases between. The V gene's germline CDR1 is MNHNY and CDR2 SVGAGI (reference sequence). Here the CDR3 reads CASSRDAEQFF. The CDR3 nucleotides are TGTGCCAGCTCCAGGGACGCTGAGCAGTTCTTC.

The chain has TRBV20-1 and TRBJ1-2; a weak D match, TRBD1 (6 bases). The V gene's germline CDR1 is DFQATT and CDR2 SNEGSKA (reference sequence). Trimming removed 0 bases from V and 2 bases from J, with 13 bases in between. CDR3 size: 15 residues. The CDR3 bases are TGCAGTGCTAGAGACTCCGGGACAAGGAACTATGGCTACACCTTC. It specifies CSARDSGTRNYGYTF.

This clonotype was detected only a few times. The gene calls are TRBV7-3 and TRBJ1-2, with 7 nucleotides matching TRBD1. The CDR3 has 15 residues. V dropped 6 bases and J dropped 2; count of bases not matched to a gene: 9. Germline lookup yields CDR1 SGHTA and CDR2 FQGTGA. Here the CDR3 DNA reads TGTGCCAGCAGTAAAGTAGGGGGCACAAACTATGGCTACACCTTC. Its translation is CASSKVGGTNYGYTF.

J is TRBJ1-6 and V is TRBV4-1, with D perhaps TRBD1 (5 bases). V was pared by 5 bases and J by 9 bases, with 20 bases between. Looked up from germline, CDR1 is MGHRA and CDR2 is YSYEKL. The CDR3 is 16 residues long. CDR3 bases: TGCGCCAGCAGCGAACCCGGGGGATCGGTAGGTTCACCCCTCCACTTT. Translating it yields CASSEPGGSVGSPLHF.

There are many counts of this clonotype. The chain recombines TRBV7-8 with TRBJ2-2; 11 bases fit TRBD2. The length of the CDR3 is 16 residues. Germline V CDR1 and CDR2: SGHVS, FQNEAQ. V shed 2 bases and J 4 bases; nucleotides not matched to a gene: 3. The CDR3 region is CASSLPTSGTTGELFF. The CDR3 DNA is TGTGCCAGCAGCTTACCGACTAGCGGGACCACCGGGGAGCTGTTTTTT.

The chain carries TRBV4-3 and TRBJ2-7; the match to TRBD2 covers 10 bases. The germline gives CDR1 LGHNA, CDR2 YSLEER. V trimming: 0 bases; J trimming: 5 bases; junction bases outside the gene matches: 1. The CDR3 consists of 14 residues. The CDR3 nucleotides read TGCGCCAGCAGCCAAGACGGGACTAGCGACGAGCAGTACTTC. Its protein is CASSQDGTSDEQYF.

This clonotype was seen only a few times. The rearrangement joins TRBV12-3 or TRBV12-4 to TRBJ2-7; 7 bases align to TRBD1. CDR3 length: 16 residues. The J segment lost 3 bases and the V segment lost 8 bases, leaving 16 bases of the junction unmatched. CDR3 coding DNA: TGTGCCAGCGGACCCCTCGCGGACAGGATATTCTACGAGCAGTACTTC. Amino acids: CASGPLADRIFYEQYF.

The V call is TRBV11-3, the J call TRBJ2-3; a possible D gene is TRBD2 (6 bases). CDR3 size: 16 residues. The germline V and J ends were trimmed by 0 bases and 2 bases, with 12 bases remaining between them. Germline V gene data show CDR1 as SGHNT and CDR2 as YENEEA. The CDR3 sequence: CASSLEAGPFTDTQYF. The CDR3 DNA reads TGTGCCAGCAGCTTAGAAGCGGGCCCATTCACAGATACGCAGTATTTT.